The rows below give T cell receptor beta chains drawn from one sample of a study of blood T cell repertoires in COVID-19. The assay was immunoSEQ multiplex PCR, and TCRdb's table has in-frame clones only and misses some. The repertoire consists of 450,000 or so clones, with 70% to 90% occurring once and the leading ten covering around 0.92%. The sample consisted of peripheral blood. The origin of the receptors is a man aged 18 to 29 with COVID-19, enrolled during active disease. CDR3s include the opening cysteine and the closing phenylalanine or tryptophan. A D gene is named only where the DNA matches it firmly. Expanded clones are given a class, and other clones once, few, many or no size at all.

abundance	v_gene	d_gene	j_gene	CDR3aa	CDR3nt
NA	TRBV2	TRBD1	TRBJ1-3	CASTEQGSSGNTIYF	TGTGCCAGCACTGAACAGGGGAGTTCTGGAAACACCATATATTTT
NA	TRBV27	TRBD1	TRBJ2-1	CASTLTGGGEQFF	TGTGCCAGCACCTTGACAGGGGGAGGTGAGCAGTTCTTC
NA	TRBV7-6	TRBD2	TRBJ2-1	CASSLVFTSGSIGEQFF	TGTGCCAGCAGCTTAGTTTTCACTAGCGGGAGTATTGGTGAGCAGTTCTTC
NA	TRBV5-1	TRBD1	TRBJ2-2	CASSQRTGATNTGELFF	TGCGCCAGCAGCCAGAGGACAGGAGCAACGAACACCGGGGAGCTGTTTTTT
NA	TRBV29-1	TRBD2	TRBJ2-7	CSVERGLAGTYEQYF	TGCAGCGTTGAACGGGGACTAGCGGGGACCTACGAGCAGTACTTC
NA	TRBV4-1	TRBD2	TRBJ2-3	CASSRLPPLGLGTDTQYF	TGCGCCAGCAGCCGTCTCCCCCCCCTAGGACTAGGAACAGATACGCAGTATTTT
NA	TRBV6-6	NA	TRBJ1-3	CASSYGGGHGNTIYF	TGTGCCAGCAGTTACGGCGGGGGGCATGGAAACACCATATATTTT
NA	TRBV6-5	TRBD2	TRBJ2-7	CASSYEGLAINEQYF	TGTGCCAGCAGTTACGAGGGACTAGCGATCAACGAGCAGTACTTC
NA	TRBV3-1/TRBV3-2	TRBD2	TRBJ2-7	CASSQARAGGYEQYF	TGTGCCAGCAGCCAAGCCCGAGCGGGGGGCTACGAGCAGTACTTC
NA	TRBV6-5	TRBD1	TRBJ1-5	CASTPRDRGNQPQHF	TGTGCCAGCACCCCACGCGACAGGGGCAATCAGCCCCAGCATTTT
NA	TRBV7-8	NA	TRBJ1-1	CASSLGRTNVNTEAFF	TGTGCCAGCAGCTTAGGCCGGACAAATGTGAACACTGAAGCTTTCTTT
NA	TRBV27	NA	TRBJ1-2	CASRPSGRTDGYTF	TGTGCCAGCAGGCCTTCGGGTAGGACAGATGGCTACACCTTC
NA	TRBV21-1	NA	TRBJ2-1	CASSNGLEAGASYNEQFF	TGTGCCAGCAGCAACGGACTTGAAGCGGGGGCCTCTTACAATGAGCAGTTCTTC
NA	TRBV30	NA	TRBJ2-1	CAWSVLVSEQFF	TGTGCCTGGAGTGTACTAGTATCTGAGCAGTTCTTC
NA	TRBV5-4	NA	TRBJ2-7	CAMTTASYEQYF	TGTGCCATGACGACAGCCTCCTACGAGCAGTACTTC
NA	TRBV7-9	NA	TRBJ1-4	CASSLDGAAGWEKLFF	TGTGCCAGCAGCTTAGATGGGGCCGCCGGCTGGGAAAAACTGTTTTTT
NA	TRBV2	NA	TRBJ2-7	CASSQQGGTAEQYF	TGTGCCAGCAGCCAACAGGGGGGGACGGCCGAGCAGTACTTC
NA	TRBV5-4	TRBD2	TRBJ2-1	CASSSGTSVGGVDNEQFF	TGTGCCAGCAGCTCCGGGACTAGCGTTGGGGGCGTGGACAATGAGCAGTTCTTC
NA	TRBV27	TRBD2	TRBJ2-3	CASSRGLENTDTQYF	TGTGCCAGCAGTCGGGGACTAGAGAACACAGATACGCAGTATTTT
NA	TRBV20-1	NA	TRBJ2-5	CSVSGQETQYF	TGCAGTGTAAGCGGTCAAGAGACCCAGTACTTC
NA	TRBV9	NA	TRBJ1-1	CASSVGGWGTEAFF	TGTGCCAGCAGCGTCGGGGGATGGGGCACTGAAGCTTTCTTT
NA	TRBV10-3	TRBD2	TRBJ2-7	CAIRGTSDAYEQYF	TGTGCCATCAGGGGGACTAGCGATGCCTACGAGCAGTACTTC
NA	TRBV21-1	NA	TRBJ2-4	CASIPRTGGNIQYF	TGTGCCAGCATTCCTAGGACAGGAGGGAACATTCAGTACTTC
NA	TRBV30	NA	TRBJ2-7	CASHPGGREQYF	TGTGCCTCCCACCCGGGGGGCCGGGAGCAGTACTTC
NA	TRBV5-4	TRBD2	TRBJ2-7	CASSLAGGLYYEQYF	TGTGCCAGCAGCTTGGCGGGGGGGCTCTACTACGAGCAGTACTTC
NA	TRBV24-1	NA	TRBJ2-1	CATSDETRSNEQFF	TGTGCCACCAGTGATGAAACTAGGTCCAATGAGCAGTTCTTC
NA	TRBV12-3/TRBV12-4	NA	TRBJ2-3	CASSLSTDTQYF	TGTGCCAGCAGTCTAAGCACAGATACGCAGTATTTT
NA	TRBV5-6	NA	TRBJ2-5	CASSSGERVQETQYF	TGTGCCAGCAGCTCGGGAGAGAGGGTCCAAGAGACCCAGTACTTC
once	TRBV11-2	NA	TRBJ1-1	CASSITGFEAFF	TGTGCCAGCAGCATAACAGGGTTTGAAGCTTTCTTT
NA	TRBV6-5	TRBD2	TRBJ2-7	CASSYLLAGRPYEQYF	TGTGCCAGCAGTTACCTACTAGCGGGCAGGCCCTACGAGCAGTACTTC
NA	TRBV6-1	NA	TRBJ1-5	CASSERGLTRVQPQHF	TGTGCCAGCAGTGAGAGGGGACTCACCCGGGTACAGCCCCAGCATTTT
NA	TRBV28	NA	TRBJ1-2	CASTRGGVYGYTF	TGTGCCAGCACCAGGGGTGGGGTTTATGGCTACACCTTC
NA	TRBV13	NA	TRBJ2-6	CASSLRGSGANVLTF	TGTGCCAGCAGCCTTAGGGGTTCTGGGGCCAACGTCCTGACTTTC
NA	TRBV27	NA	TRBJ1-5	CASRAAMVSNQPQHF	TGTGCCAGCAGGGCGGCTATGGTTAGCAATCAGCCCCAGCATTTT
NA	TRBV4-1	NA	TRBJ1-2	CASSQGIRSAGKNYGYTF	TGCGCCAGCAGCCAAGGAATCCGTTCAGCAGGAAAAAACTATGGCTACACCTTC
NA	TRBV5-4	NA	TRBJ2-7	CASSPGAGDSYEQYF	TGTGCCAGCAGCCCCGGTGCAGGGGACTCCTACGAGCAGTACTTC
NA	TRBV7-7	TRBD1	TRBJ2-2	CASSSSTQGANTGELFF	TGTGCTAGCAGCTCATCGACCCAGGGGGCGAACACCGGGGAGCTGTTTTTT
NA	TRBV19	TRBD1	TRBJ2-5	CASSTGTGTQETQYF	TGTGCCAGTAGTACCGGGACAGGGACTCAAGAGACCCAGTACTTC
NA	TRBV6-5	NA	TRBJ2-5	CASSYSIIREQETQYF	TGTGCCAGCAGTTACTCGATTATCCGGGAACAAGAGACCCAGTACTTC
NA	TRBV4-1	NA	TRBJ1-1	CASSPRDPGRAFF	TGCGCCAGCAGCCCCCGGGACCCAGGGAGGGCTTTCTTT
NA	TRBV2	NA	TRBJ2-1	CASNPSTYPQQFF	TGTGCCAGCAATCCTAGCACTTACCCTCAGCAGTTCTTC
NA	TRBV27	TRBD2	TRBJ2-3	CASSFGRGGVAQYF	TGTGCCAGCAGTTTTGGACGGGGGGGCGTGGCGCAGTATTTT
NA	TRBV11-2	NA	TRBJ2-3	CASSLRGGGPDTQYF	TGTGCCAGCAGCTTACGTGGGGGAGGCCCAGATACGCAGTATTTT
NA	TRBV6-5	TRBD2	TRBJ2-1	CASAGSGRSYNEQFF	TGTGCCAGCGCGGGTAGCGGGAGGTCCTACAATGAGCAGTTCTTC
NA	TRBV6-1	TRBD1	TRBJ1-2	CASSELGTGNGYTF	TGTGCCAGCAGTGAATTGGGGACAGGGAATGGCTACACCTTC
NA	TRBV7-8	NA	TRBJ1-2	CASSLEGGDYGYTF	TGTGCCAGCAGCTTAGAAGGAGGGGACTATGGCTACACCTTC
NA	TRBV5-5	TRBD2	TRBJ2-1	CASSPGTSGTDEQFF	TGTGCCAGCAGCCCCGGGACTAGCGGGACGGATGAGCAGTTCTTC
NA	TRBV27	TRBD2	TRBJ2-1	CASSLAGGLMDEQFF	TGTGCCAGCAGTTTGGCGGGAGGATTAATGGATGAGCAGTTCTTC
NA	TRBV11-3	NA	TRBJ2-1	CASSLDAGTYNEQFF	TGTGCCAGCAGCTTAGACGCGGGGACCTACAATGAGCAGTTCTTC
NA	TRBV27	TRBD2	TRBJ2-3	CASRRITGTSDVVSSTDTQYF	TGTGCCAGCAGGCGCATTACCGGGACTAGCGACGTAGTGTCTAGCACAGATACGCAGTATTTT
once	TRBV5-5	NA	TRBJ2-5	CASSLGSGDRKTQYF	TGTGCCAGCAGCTTGGGATCGGGGGATCGAAAGACCCAGTACTTC
NA	TRBV2	NA	TRBJ2-1	CASSEPGYNEQFF	TGTGCCAGCAGTGAGCCGGGTTACAATGAGCAGTTCTTC